These 5 T cell receptor beta chains were sequenced from one sample in a study of T cell responses to AZD1222 COVID-19 vaccine. Only in-frame clones appear in the TCRdb table, and some are missing; sequencing was by immunoSEQ multiplex PCR. Of some 120,000 clones in the sample, roughly 84% were seen once. The sample here was peripheral blood, taken 28 days after the second AZD1222 dose. These receptors all stem from an adult who received the AZD1222 COVID-19 vaccine.

This clone has more than one count but fewer than ten. The chain employs TRBV28 and TRBJ1-2; tentatively, D is TRBD1 (5 bases). Trimming shortened V by 4 bases and J by 2 bases, and 14 bases separated the two germline ends. The CDR3 runs 15 residues. Germline CDR1 and CDR2: MDHEN and SYDVKM. The CDR3 here is CASSSPGGGNYGYTF. In DNA form, the CDR3 reads TGTGCCAGCAGTTCTCCCGGTGGGGGGAACTATGGCTACACCTTC.

The chain carries TRBV6-4 and TRBJ2-7; D possibly corresponds to TRBD1 (7 bases). The CDR3 extends over 15 amino acids. Trimming cost V 4 bases and J 2 bases, with 15 bases left between them. Germline assignment: CDR1 MRHNA and CDR2 SNTAGT. The CDR3 protein is CASSGRGELTYEQYF. The CDR3 DNA reads TGTGCCAGCAGTGGCAGGGGGGAGCTAACCTACGAGCAGTACTTC.

The gene calls are TRBV2 and TRBJ1-1; TRBD1 matches 8 bases. Germline CDR1 is SNHLY and CDR2 is FYNNEI. The CDR3 runs 15 residues. J was trimmed by 0 bases and V by 5 bases; bases with no gene match: 5. CDR3 bases: TGTGCCAGCAGTCGCCCGACAGGGGTGAACACTGAAGCTTTCTTT. Amino acids: CASSRPTGVNTEAFF. Variable domain in full (rest from reference TRBV2 and TRBJ1-1): EPEVTQTPSHQVTQMGQEVILRCVPISNHLYFYWYRQILGQKVEFLVSFYNNEISEKSEIFDDQFSVERPDGSNFTLKIRSTKLEDSAMYFCASSRPTGVNTEAFFGQGTRLTVV.

The chain uses TRBV4-2 and TRBJ2-3; TRBD1 matches 7 bases. The length of the CDR3 is 18 residues. V lost 1 base, J lost 2 bases, and 12 bases stayed unmatched. Germline loops: CDR1 LGHNA, CDR2 YNFKEQ. The CDR3 sequence is CASSQVIPATGFTDTQYF. The DNA of the CDR3 is TGTGCCAGCAGCCAAGTAATTCCCGCGACAGGGTTCACAGATACGCAGTATTTT.

The chain is built from TRBV2 and TRBJ2-7; 8 positions match TRBD1. V lost 6 bases, J lost 5 bases, and 3 bases stayed unmatched. Germline V CDR1 and CDR2: SNHLY, FYNNEI. CDR3 size: 12 residues. The CDR3 sequence is CASSQQGDEQYF. The CDR3 coding sequence is TGTGCCAGCAGCCAACAGGGGGACGAGCAGTACTTC.